Below, one T cell receptor beta chain is given with its context. Its antigen is as yet unknown. This sample was taken from a study of cytomegalovirus exposure and HLA in healthy donors. Study context: Prior work identified around 120 million unique TCR beta sequences in 190 million or so T cells. Study results and caveats: A likely sequencing artifact accounted for one observed cluster of highly shared sequence variants.

The study ran its PCR with 60 Vbeta and 13 Jbeta primers. Profiling relied on immunoSEQ multiplex PCR, and the TCRdb table lists in-frame clones only, not all of them. Of 160,000 or so clones listed, about 79% are singletons. Looked up from germline, CDR1 is SGHNT and CDR2 is YENEEA. The junction had 10 bases not matched to a gene; V was cut back by 1 base and J by 5 bases. The CDR3 contains 18 residues. Sequenced sample: PBMCs. J is TRBJ1-4 and V is TRBV11-3, with 10 bases that match TRBD1. This TCR derives from a man between 45 and 60 years old in good health and CMV-seropositive. Here the CDR3 DNA reads TGTGCCAGCAGCTTAGTCAAGACCGGGACAGGGGTAAATGAAAAACTGTTTTTT. Encoded protein: CASSLVKTGTGVNEKLFF.